The 25 T cell receptor beta chains reported below all come from one sample, sequenced in a study of blood T cell repertoires in COVID-19. The method was immunoSEQ multiplex PCR; TCRdb's version includes in-frame clones alone and lacks a portion of them. The top ten clones hold 3% to 4% of a sample with fewer than 250,000 clones, 86% of them seen once. The specimen was PBMCs or T cells enriched from blood (not recorded which). The receptors here all came from a woman aged 40 to 50 with acute COVID-19.

In its sample, this clone was seen once. The gene calls are TRBV10-1 and TRBJ2-2; 10 nucleotides line up with TRBD2. With 4 bases clipped from V and 4 bases from J, the junction kept 3 bases outside the gene matches. In germline, CDR1 is WNHNN, CDR2 SYGVQD (reference sequence). This CDR3 contains 15 residues. The CDR3 DNA follows: TGCGCCAGCAGTGGAGCGGGAGGGCGCACCGGGGAGCTGTTTTTT. This encodes CASSGAGGRTGELFF.

The rearrangement links TRBV7-2 to TRBJ2-3, with TRBD2 as a possible D gene (6 bases). V lost 1 base to trimming and J lost 2 bases, with 13 bases between them. This CDR3 region has 16 residues. The germline V gene has CDR1 SGHTA and CDR2 FQGNSA. CDR3 sequence: CASSLDGGVYTDTQYF. For the CDR3, the DNA is TGTGCCAGCAGCTTAGACGGAGGGGTGTACACAGATACGCAGTATTTT.

The genes are TRBV25-1 and TRBJ2-1; 7 bases line up with TRBD2. CDR3 length equals 15 residues. The junction had 11 bases not matched to a gene; V was cut back by 3 bases and J by 9 bases. Germline V gene lookup returns CDR1 MGHDK and CDR2 SYGVNS. CDR3 DNA: TGTGCCAGCAGTGATCTTTTGCGGGAGCAAGTTGAGCAGTTCTTC. Amino acid sequence: CASSDLLREQVEQFF.

The genes are TRBV11-2 and TRBJ2-1; 7 nucleotides match TRBD2. The CDR3 length is 16 residues. Germline loops: CDR1 SGHAT, CDR2 FQNNGV. After removal of 5 bases from V and 0 bases from J, the junction contained 7 bases not matched to a gene. CDR3 in DNA: TGTGCCAGCAGCCTAGGGAGGACTAGCTCCTACAATGAGCAGTTCTTC. This gives the protein CASSLGRTSSYNEQFF.

The chain couples TRBV7-2 to TRBJ2-7, with 11 bases fitting TRBD2. V trimming: 1 base; J trimming: 4 bases; junction bases outside the gene matches: 3. CDR3 size: 15 residues. The germline CDR1 and CDR2 sequences are SGHTA and FQGNSA. The CDR3 DNA is TGTGCCAGCAGCTTAGAGCTAGCGGGAGGTTACGAGCAGTACTTC. As protein: CASSLELAGGYEQYF.

The chain uses TRBV28 and TRBJ1-4; D not resolved. The CDR3 is made up of 12 amino acids. Per germline, CDR1 MDHEN and CDR2 SYDVKM. Trimming stripped 2 bases from V and 7 bases from J, with 5 bases between. The CDR3 sequence is CASSLMAEKLFF. CDR3 DNA: TGTGCCAGCAGTTTAATGGCTGAAAAACTGTTTTTT.

The CDR3 DNA reads as TGTGCCAGCGGGACAGGGGACGGTACGAGAGGCTACACCTTC. It encodes CASGTGDGTRGYTF. This chain connects TRBV6-5 to TRBJ1-2; 10 bases match TRBD1. From germline, CDR1 is MNHEY and CDR2 SVGAGI. The CDR3 is 14 residues long. V gave up 8 bases and J gave up 8 bases; unmatched junction bases: 11.

This clone was seen only once. The chain links TRBV28 to TRBJ1-2; D is unresolved. V gave up 3 bases and J gave up 4 bases, with 3 bases separating them. The CDR3 has 11 amino acids. Germline values: CDR1 MDHEN, CDR2 SYDVKM. CDR3 loop: CASSLSYGYTF. CDR3 coding DNA: TGTGCCAGCAGTTTGAGCTATGGCTACACCTTC.

The genes are TRBV7-3 and TRBJ2-3; 12 nucleotides agree with TRBD2. The germline gives CDR1 SGHTA, CDR2 FQGTGA. The junction had 9 bases not matched to a gene; V was cut back by 5 bases and J by 0 bases. The CDR3 totals 18 residues. CDR3 DNA: TGTGCCAGCAGCCCCCTGCCGGGACTAGCGGGTAGCACAGATACGCAGTATTTT. Translating it yields CASSPLPGLAGSTDTQYF.

The genes are TRBV7-9 and TRBJ2-1; 12 positions match TRBD2. The V gene's germline CDR1 is SEHNR and CDR2 FQNEAQ (reference sequence). The V and J ends lost 7 bases and 7 bases, in that order; junction bases with no gene match: 8. CDR3 length: 15 residues. CDR3 bases: TGTGCCAGCAAAGGGGGACTAGCGGGCAAGAATGAGCAGTTCTTC. The encoded protein is CASKGGLAGKNEQFF.

This chain connects TRBV28 to TRBJ2-5; 7 bases align to TRBD2. The V and J ends lost 2 bases and 2 bases, in that order; junction bases with no gene match: 5. CDR1 and CDR2 (germline): MDHEN, SYDVKM. The CDR3 runs to 15 residues. CDR3 sequence: CASSLERTRQETQYF. The CDR3 nucleotides read TGTGCCAGCAGTTTAGAGCGGACTAGACAAGAGACCCAGTACTTC.

The V call is TRBV6-1, the J call TRBJ1-5; tentatively, D is TRBD1 (6 bases). The germline gives CDR1 MNHNS, CDR2 SASEGT. V was clipped by 2 bases and J by 6 bases, with 23 bases between them. This CDR3 has 18 residues. CDR3 sequence: CASSEPLLTGINSQPQHF. The CDR3 DNA is TGTGCCAGCAGTGAACCTTTGCTTACAGGGATTAATTCTCAGCCCCAGCATTTT.

V is TRBV19 and J is TRBJ2-3; TRBD1 matches at 9 bases. V lost 5 bases to trimming and J lost 1 base; unmatched junction nucleotides: 4. This CDR3 spans 15 amino acids. Germline V gives CDR1 LNHDA, CDR2 SQIVND (reference sequence). The DNA of the CDR3 is TGTGCCAGTAGTCCGTGGACAGGGGGCACAGATACGCAGTATTTT. Translation: CASSPWTGGTDTQYF. Full variable domain (missing parts from reference TRBV19 and TRBJ2-3): DGGITQSPKYLFRKEGQNVTLSCEQNLNHDAMYWYRQDPGQGLRLIYYSQIVNDFQKGDIAEGYSVSREKKESFPLTVTSAQKNPTAFYLCASSPWTGGTDTQYFGPGTRLTVL.

The chain joins TRBV28 to TRBJ1-5, with no clear D. The V and J ends lost 3 bases and 2 bases respectively, with 14 bases between them. Germline V gene sequence: CDR1 MDHEN, CDR2 SYDVKM. The CDR3 has 16 amino acids. The CDR3 DNA reads as TGTGCCAGCAGTTTCATACAGACGTCGGGCAATCAGCCCCAGCATTTT. This translates into CASSFIQTSGNQPQHF.

This clone was seen ten or more times. V is TRBV6-5 and J is TRBJ2-3; TRBD2 is a possible D gene (6 bases). Germline-derived CDR1 and CDR2 are MNHEY and SVGAGI. The CDR3 is made up of 15 amino acids. V lost 6 bases, J lost 0 bases, and 13 bases lay in between. The CDR3 spells CASREFGTSTDTQYF. The CDR3 coding sequence is TGTGCCAGCAGAGAGTTCGGGACTAGCACAGATACGCAGTATTTT.

The V gene is TRBV5-1, the J gene TRBJ2-1, with TRBD2 identical over 8 bases. Trimming at V came to 3 bases and at J to 3 bases, leaving 5 bases not matched to a gene. This CDR3 comprises 15 residues. CDR1 is SGHRS and CDR2 is YFSETQ in the germline V gene. This CDR3 reads CASSSLSGSYNEQFF. CDR3 sequence (DNA): TGCGCCAGCAGCTCCCTCAGCGGGAGCTACAATGAGCAGTTCTTC.

The rearrangement uses TRBV7-8 and TRBJ1-6, with 9 bases that match TRBD1. Germline CDR1 SGHVS, CDR2 FQNEAQ. This CDR3 comprises 14 residues. The junction had 3 bases not matched to a gene; V was cut back by 4 bases and J by 8 bases. CDR3 sequence: CASSSGQGDSPLHF. Here the CDR3 DNA reads TGTGCCAGCAGCTCGGGACAGGGAGATTCACCCCTCCACTTT.

The rearrangement uses TRBV24-1 and TRBJ2-2; possibly TRBD1 for D (5 bases). V was shortened by 0 bases and J by 1 base, with 8 bases between the two germline ends. The CDR3 runs 16 residues. The germline V gene has CDR1 KGHDR and CDR2 SFDVKD. The CDR3 loop reads CATSDLSQGNTGELFF. DNA of the CDR3: TGTGCCACCAGTGATTTGTCCCAGGGGAACACCGGGGAGCTGTTTTTT.

The chain carries TRBV3-1 (or the pseudogene TRBV3-2) and TRBJ2-7; D gene uncertain. The CDR3 consists of 15 residues. V was shortened by 5 bases and J by 0 bases, with 14 bases between the two germline ends. Germline V gives CDR1 LGHDT, CDR2 YNNKEL (reference sequence). This chain's CDR3 is CASSRRGVNSYEQYF. CDR3 nucleotides: TGTGCCAGCAGCAGAAGAGGAGTAAACTCCTACGAGCAGTACTTC.

This clone was seen a handful of times. The V and J genes are TRBV11-3 and TRBJ1-3; D is ambiguous. The CDR3 has 12 residues. Trimming stripped 6 bases from V and 6 bases from J, with 9 bases between. Germline V gene sequence: CDR1 SGHNT, CDR2 YENEEA. This CDR3 is CASRYGENTIYF. The CDR3 nucleotides read TGTGCCAGCAGATACGGTGAAAACACCATATATTTT.

Comments on this clone: A junction boundary mismatches the germline segment, possibly from a read error. The sample contains more than one DNA sequence encoding this CDR3. This chain links TRBV28 with TRBJ2-7; 7 bases agree with TRBD2. The germline gives CDR1 MDHEN, CDR2 SYDVKM. The CDR3 extends over 17 amino acids. Here the CDR3 DNA reads TGTGCCAGCAGTTCGCCTCAACTAGCGCCAAATACCTATGAGCAGTACTTC. Its translation: CASSSPQLAPNTYEQYF.

The genes are TRBV27 and TRBJ1-2; D is undetermined. Trimming took 3 bases from V and 4 from J, leaving 12 bases between them. Looked up from germline, CDR1 is MNHEY and CDR2 is SMNVEV (reference sequence). The CDR3 runs 14 residues. CDR3 in amino acids: CASSFGAVGYGYTF. CDR3 in DNA: TGTGCCAGCAGTTTCGGAGCGGTGGGCTATGGCTACACCTTC.

The rearrangement uses TRBV28 and TRBJ1-1; 11 nucleotides match TRBD1. V lost 8 bases, J lost 1 base, and 12 bases stayed unmatched. This CDR3 has 17 amino acids. The germline gives CDR1 MDHEN, CDR2 SYDVKM. The CDR3 spells CASRIFGQGAANTEAFF. The CDR3 DNA reads as TGTGCCAGCCGAATCTTTGGACAGGGGGCCGCGAACACTGAAGCTTTCTTT.

The rearrangement joins TRBV7-8 to TRBJ2-1, with a weak D call TRBD1 (5 bases). CDR3 length: 15 residues. Germline values: CDR1 SGHVS, CDR2 FQNEAQ. The V end lost 1 base, the J end lost 6 bases, and 13 bases lay between the germline ends. In nucleotides, the CDR3 is TGTGCCAGCAGCTTAGTTGGGGCAGGCCCCAATGAGCAGTTCTTC. Translation gives CASSLVGAGPNEQFF.

This chain uses TRBV10-3 with TRBJ2-1; a possible D gene is TRBD2 (5 bases). The CDR3 totals 14 residues. Germline CDR1 and CDR2: ENHRY and SYGVKD. Deletions cut 4 bases from V and 0 bases from J, with 7 bases between. The CDR3 loop reads CAISGGSSYNEQFF. Here the CDR3 DNA reads TGTGCCATCAGTGGTGGGAGCTCCTACAATGAGCAGTTCTTC.